This TCR beta chain was recorded in a study of blood T cell repertoires in COVID-19. The CDR3 is made up of 19 amino acids. V gave up 5 bases and J gave up 0 bases, with 24 bases separating them. Germline V gene lookup returns CDR1 SEHNR and CDR2 FQNEAQ (reference sequence). The assay was immunoSEQ multiplex PCR, and TCRdb's table has in-frame clones only and misses some. This table holds some 250,000 clones, around 85% found once. What was sequenced was peripheral blood. The sequence derives from a man between 60 and 75 years old with acute or convalescent COVID-19. The chain has TRBV7-9 and TRBJ2-3; D possibly corresponds to TRBD2 (6 bases). The CDR3 here is CASSQVWSKRATSTDTQYF. CDR3 sequence (DNA): TGTGCCAGCAGCCAGGTCTGGAGTAAGCGGGCGACCAGCACAGATACGCAGTATTTT.